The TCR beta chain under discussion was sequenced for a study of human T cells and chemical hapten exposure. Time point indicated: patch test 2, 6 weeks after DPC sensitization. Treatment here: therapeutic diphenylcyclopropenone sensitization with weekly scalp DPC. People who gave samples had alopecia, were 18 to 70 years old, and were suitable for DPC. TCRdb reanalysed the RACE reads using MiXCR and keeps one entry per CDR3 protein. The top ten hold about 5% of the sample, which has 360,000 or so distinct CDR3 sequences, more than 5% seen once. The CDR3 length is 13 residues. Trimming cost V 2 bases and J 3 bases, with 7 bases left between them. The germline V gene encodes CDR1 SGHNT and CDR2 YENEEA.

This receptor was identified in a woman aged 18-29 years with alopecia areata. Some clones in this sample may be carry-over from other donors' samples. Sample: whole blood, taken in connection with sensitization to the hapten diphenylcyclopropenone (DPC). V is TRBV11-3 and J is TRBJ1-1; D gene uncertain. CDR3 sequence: CASSLNRYTEAFF. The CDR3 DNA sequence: TGTGCCAGCAGCTTAAACAGATACACTGAAGCTTTCTTT.